This is a list of T cell receptor beta chains from one sample in a study of blood T cell repertoires in COVID-19. Using immunoSEQ multiplex PCR, the repertoire was profiled, and TCRdb retains in-frame clones only, with some absent. The sample yields about 670,000 clones, 90% seen once. The sequencing input was peripheral blood. Every receptor here comes from a woman aged 18-30 years with acute or convalescent COVID-19. CDR3s include the opening cysteine and the closing phenylalanine or tryptophan. D genes are given only for firm matches. Clone size is not always given. Where it is, it says once, few, many or a class for expanded clones.

d_call	j_call	clone_size	v_call	cdr3_length	cdr3_nt	cdr3_aa
.	TRBJ1-2	few	TRBV6-5	14	TGTGCCAGCGCCGTGACAGGTCGAGGCTATGGCTACACCTTC	CASAVTGRGYGYTF
.	TRBJ2-7	.	TRBV9	16	TGTGCCAGCAGCGTAGACGAGGGGGGGACTACCGGCGAGCAGTACTTC	CASSVDEGGTTGEQYF
TRBD2	TRBJ2-2	.	TRBV9	18	TGTGCCAGCAGCCCAGGCCCGGGGACTAGCGGGGGGACCGGGGAGCTGTTTTTT	CASSPGPGTSGGTGELFF
TRBD1	TRBJ2-2	.	TRBV3-1/TRBV3-2	18	TGTGCCAGCAGCCAAGATCGGCAGGGGGCGAGAGGCACCGGGGAGCTGTTTTTT	CASSQDRQGARGTGELFF
.	TRBJ2-5	.	TRBV4-2	14	TGTGCCAGCAGCCAAGGCGGGGACCAAGAGACCCAGTACTTC	CASSQGGDQETQYF
.	TRBJ1-1	once	TRBV27	13	TGTGCCAGCAGTTTAGGGGCGAACACTGAAGCTTTCTTT	CASSLGANTEAFF
.	TRBJ1-5	.	TRBV7-4	16	TGTGCCAGCAGCCGCCCGGGGGGGGCTTGGGGGCAGCCCCAGCATTTT	CASSRPGGAWGQPQHF
.	TRBJ1-2	.	TRBV25-1	11	TGTGCCAGCATGGGGGCGCGGGGCTACACCTTC	CASMGARGYTF
.	TRBJ1-2	.	TRBV9	14	TGTGCCAGCAGCGTAGTGGGGGGGGCCTATGGCTACACCTTC	CASSVVGGAYGYTF
TRBD2	TRBJ2-3	.	TRBV6-5	14	TGTGCCAGCAGGGGACTAACCGCCACAGATACGCAGTATTTT	CASRGLTATDTQYF
.	TRBJ1-2	.	TRBV7-9	15	TGTGCCAGCAGCTTAGTCGCGGCCGGAGGGTATGGCTACACCTTC	CASSLVAAGGYGYTF
.	TRBJ2-5	.	TRBV24-1	16	TGTGCCACCGGAGGCCCGTACAGAGATGCCCAAGAGACCCAGTACTTC	CATGGPYRDAQETQYF
.	TRBJ1-2	.	TRBV2	11	TGTGCCATACAGGGAGGGTGGGGCTACACCTTC	CAIQGGWGYTF
TRBD1	TRBJ2-7	.	TRBV29-1	13	TGCAGCGTTTTACCGGGACAGGGGGGCGAGCAGTACTTC	CSVLPGQGGEQYF
.	TRBJ1-4	.	TRBV29-1	12	TGCAGCGTTGAAATCCTCGGTGAAAAACTGTTTTTT	CSVEILGEKLFF
TRBD2	TRBJ2-1	.	TRBV5-1	15	TGCGCCAGCAGCCCCATAGCGGGGATCTACAATGAGCAGTTCTTC	CASSPIAGIYNEQFF
TRBD1	TRBJ1-6	.	TRBV6-4	14	TGTGCCAGCAGTTACGACAGGGATAATTCACCCCTCCACTTT	CASSYDRDNSPLHF
TRBD2	TRBJ2-3	.	TRBV15	18	TGTGCCACCAGCAGAGACCCCCGGGGGGGGACTAGCACAGATACGCAGTATTTT	CATSRDPRGGTSTDTQYF
TRBD1	TRBJ1-1	.	TRBV5-1	16	TGCGCCAGCAGGGGATCCGGGACAGGGTTAGGGACTGAAGCTTTCTTT	CASRGSGTGLGTEAFF
TRBD1	TRBJ2-6	.	TRBV27	21	TGTGCCAGCAGTTTATCCCTGGACAGGGGGACATTGAGCTCTGGGGCCAACGTCCTGACTTTC	CASSLSLDRGTLSSGANVLTF
.	TRBJ1-6	once	TRBV12-5	15	TGTGCTAGTGGTCCGAGGGGGGGGAACGGTTCACCCCTCCACTTT	CASGPRGGNGSPLHF
.	TRBJ1-4	.	TRBV5-1	14	TGCGCCAGCAGCCCCCCGGGACTTAGTGAAAAACTGTTTTTT	CASSPPGLSEKLFF
TRBD2	TRBJ2-7	once	TRBV6-2/TRBV6-3	18	TGTGCCAGCAGTTATGGCGCTAGCGGGGGCTCGGGGGGTGACGAGCAGTACTTC	CASSYGASGGSGGDEQYF
.	TRBJ1-5	.	TRBV12-3/TRBV12-4	13	TGTGCCAGCAGGTGGGACAAAAATCAGCCCCAGCATTTT	CASRWDKNQPQHF
.	TRBJ1-4	.	TRBV6-2/TRBV6-3	14	TGTGCCAGCAGCCTGGGACAATCTGTTGAAAAACTGTTTTTT	CASSLGQSVEKLFF
.	TRBJ1-2	.	TRBV28	15	TGTGCCAGCAGTCTGATACACGAGGTAGTGGATGGCTACACCTTC	CASSLIHEVVDGYTF
TRBD2	TRBJ2-3	.	TRBV6-5	14	TGTGCCAGCATGGGGGGGTCTAGCACAGATACGCAGTATTTT	CASMGGSSTDTQYF
.	TRBJ1-1	.	TRBV6-5	13	TGTGCCGGAGCGGGAGAATCGCGAGACAAAGCTTTCTTT	CAGAGESRDKAFF
.	TRBJ1-5	.	TRBV5-1	15	TGCGCCAGCAGCTTGGGAACAGGGCCTGATCAGCCCCAGCATTTT	CASSLGTGPDQPQHF
.	TRBJ1-2	.	TRBV6-5	14	TGTGCCAGCAGTTACTCGGGAGGGGCAGGAGGCTACACCTTC	CASSYSGGAGGYTF
TRBD2	TRBJ2-7	.	TRBV4-1	16	TGCGCCAGCAGCCAAGGTCTAGCGGGCGGGTCTTACGAGCAGTACTTC	CASSQGLAGGSYEQYF
.	TRBJ1-3	.	TRBV10-2	14	TGCGCCAGCAGGGGGGCGAGCTCTGGAAACACCATATATTTT	CASRGASSGNTIYF
TRBD2	TRBJ2-3	.	TRBV9	15	TGTGCCAGCAGCCTGGGGCGGGGGGGCACAGATACGCAGTATTTT	CASSLGRGGTDTQYF
.	TRBJ2-4	.	TRBV2	14	TGTGCCACCAACAAGGAGGGGACCAAAAACATTCAGTACTTC	CATNKEGTKNIQYF
.	TRBJ1-3	.	TRBV4-3	15	TGCGCCAGCAGCCCAGCAGGGGAGAGGAGGAACACCATATATTTT	CASSPAGERRNTIYF
TRBD1	TRBJ2-7	once	TRBV7-2	14	TGTGCCAGCAGCTTTACCGGGACAGCCTACGAGCAGTACTTC	CASSFTGTAYEQYF
TRBD1	TRBJ1-5	few	TRBV20-1	14	TGCAGTGCTAGTGGGGACAGGGAGGCTCAGCCCCAGCATTTT	CSASGDREAQPQHF
.	TRBJ1-2	.	TRBV25-1	12	TGTGCCAGCAGTGGTAGGGGTATAGGCTACACCTTC	CASSGRGIGYTF
.	TRBJ1-2	few	TRBV21-1	20	TGTGCCAGCAAGCCATCCCCTTATGGACACCGGGACAGGGGCCACTATGGCTACACCTTC	CASKPSPYGHRDRGHYGYTF
.	TRBJ1-3	.	TRBV30	14	TGTGCCTGGAGTGTGGAGATCTCTGGAAACACCATATATTTT	CAWSVEISGNTIYF
TRBD1	TRBJ2-3	once	TRBV6-1	15	TGTGCCAGCAGTGAAAGGGACAGGCAAACAGATACGCAGTATTTT	CASSERDRQTDTQYF
.	TRBJ2-1	.	TRBV9	15	TGTGCCAGCAGCCCCTCTGGGAGGTTTTACAATGAGCAGTTCTTC	CASSPSGRFYNEQFF
TRBD1	TRBJ2-7	.	TRBV12-5	13	TGTGCTAGTGGTCAGGGGGTCGCCTACGAGCAGTACTTC	CASGQGVAYEQYF
.	TRBJ1-3	.	TRBV19	14	TGTGCCAGTAGGTCAGGGTCCGCTGGAAACACCATATATTTT	CASRSGSAGNTIYF
.	TRBJ2-2	.	TRBV7-2	14	TGTGCCAGCAGCCCACAATATCACACCGGGGAGCTGTTTTTT	CASSPQYHTGELFF
TRBD1	TRBJ1-2	few	TRBV28	14	TGTGCCAGCAGTTTACCGAACAGGGGCTATGGCTACACCTTC	CASSLPNRGYGYTF
.	TRBJ2-4	once	TRBV6-2/TRBV6-3	15	TGTGCCAGCAGTTACGTAGTATTAGCCAAAAACATTCAGTACTTC	CASSYVVLAKNIQYF
.	TRBJ1-2	.	TRBV25-1	13	TGTGCCAGCAGTGAAGGACAGTCCTATGGCTACACCTTC	CASSEGQSYGYTF
TRBD1	TRBJ1-2	.	TRBV5-8	13	TGTGCCAGCAAAAGTTACAGGGGGCGCGGCTACACCTTC	CASKSYRGRGYTF
.	TRBJ2-1	.	TRBV12-5	13	TGTGCAGAGTTAACCGGGATGCACAATGAGCAGTTCTTC	CAELTGMHNEQFF
TRBD2	TRBJ2-1	.	TRBV6-5	15	TGTGCCAGCAGTATAGCGGGGGGGCCTAGCAATGAGCAGTTCTTC	CASSIAGGPSNEQFF
TRBD1	TRBJ1-2	.	TRBV28	15	TGTGCCAGCAGTTCCCGGGACAGAGTTAACTATGGCTACACCTTC	CASSSRDRVNYGYTF
.	TRBJ1-4	.	TRBV7-6	15	TGTGCCAGCAGCTCCCTACAGGGTAACTTTGAAAAACTGTTTTTT	CASSSLQGNFEKLFF
.	TRBJ2-6	.	TRBV27	15	TGTGCCAGCAGTCCGCGAGGCTCTGGGGCCAACGTCCTGACTTTC	CASSPRGSGANVLTF
TRBD1	TRBJ1-2	.	TRBV28	14	TGTGCCAGCAGTTTGGACAGGGGGCGCCACGGCTACACCTTC	CASSLDRGRHGYTF
.	TRBJ1-1	.	TRBV4-3	13	TGCGCCAGCAGCCAGTCCGGGTACACTGAAGCTTTCTTT	CASSQSGYTEAFF
.	TRBJ1-1	.	TRBV19	11	TGTGCCAGTAGGACCCGGAGTAAGGCTTTCTTT	CASRTRSKAFF
.	TRBJ1-2	.	TRBV18	15	TGTGCCAGCTCACCTCGTCCCGGAGGTAACTATGGCTACACCTTC	CASSPRPGGNYGYTF